This is a list of T cell receptor beta chains from one sample in a study of OX40 agonist ivuxolimab in advanced cancers. The table came from immunoSEQ multiplex PCR; TCRdb's copy has only in-frame clones and leaves some out. Among tens of thousands of clones listed, 88% were seen once. Sample: CD4+ or CD8+ T cells sorted from blood, taken in a trial of the OX40 agonist ivuxolimab. These receptors all stem from an adult with an advanced solid tumor such as melanoma, head and neck, liver or kidney cancer. CDR3s include the opening cysteine and the closing phenylalanine or tryptophan. D genes are given only for firm matches. Where a row states a size, it is once, few, many or the class of an expanded clone; other rows omit it.

D gene	V gene	clone size	J gene	CDR3 protein	CDR3 DNA
.	TRBV10-3	.	TRBJ2-1	CAISESGKPNEQFF	TGTGCCATCAGTGAGTCGGGGAAACCCAATGAGCAGTTCTTC
.	TRBV19	.	TRBJ1-1	CASSEGGRIKTEAFF	TGTGCCAGTAGTGAGGGAGGACGGATAAAGACTGAAGCTTTCTTT
.	TRBV7-3	.	TRBJ2-1	CASSKTGTEQGEQFF	TGTGCCAGCAGCAAAACCGGGACTGAACAGGGTGAGCAGTTCTTC
.	TRBV30	.	TRBJ2-7	CAWSVIGQRYEQYF	TGTGCCTGGAGTGTTATCGGACAGCGCTACGAGCAGTACTTC
TRBD1	TRBV5-1	.	TRBJ1-2	CASSLASGTAYGYTF	TGCGCCAGCAGCTTGGCCAGCGGGACAGCTTATGGCTACACCTTC
.	TRBV9	.	TRBJ2-7	CASSRGYEQYF	TGTGCCAGTAGCCGGGGCTACGAGCAGTACTTC
.	TRBV5-1	.	TRBJ2-1	CASTLRVGTYNEQFF	TGCGCCAGCACCCTTCGGGTGGGAACCTACAATGAGCAGTTCTTC
.	TRBV6-1	.	TRBJ2-4	CASRRDTLAKNIQYF	TGTGCCAGCAGGAGGGACACACTAGCCAAAAACATTCAGTACTTC
.	TRBV5-1	.	TRBJ1-1	CASSSAAGNTEAFF	TGCGCCAGCAGCTCCGCGGCGGGGAACACTGAAGCTTTCTTT
.	TRBV10-2	.	TRBJ2-5	CASSAKETQYF	TGCGCCAGCAGTGCAAAAGAGACCCAGTACTTC
TRBD2	TRBV5-1	once	TRBJ2-1	CASSLDGAGGRNEQFF	TGCGCCAGCAGCTTGGATGGAGCGGGAGGACGGAATGAGCAGTTCTTC
TRBD2	TRBV7-3	.	TRBJ2-1	CASSPGLAGHNEQFF	TGTGCCAGCAGCCCCGGACTAGCGGGTCACAATGAGCAGTTCTTC
TRBD2	TRBV5-4	.	TRBJ2-2	CATGAAGGSWDTGELFF	TGTGCCACCGGGGCAGCGGGAGGGAGCTGGGACACCGGGGAGCTGTTTTTT
.	TRBV11-1	.	TRBJ1-1	CASSPHVGFGTEAFF	TGTGCCAGCAGCCCCCATGTGGGGTTCGGGACTGAAGCTTTCTTT
TRBD2	TRBV5-1	.	TRBJ2-4	CASSLGTRTMDIQYF	TGCGCCAGCAGCTTGGGGACTAGGACCATGGACATTCAGTACTTC
.	TRBV4-1	.	TRBJ2-7	CASSQDVTGSYEQYF	TGCGCCAGCAGCCAAGATGTGACGGGTTCCTACGAGCAGTACTTC
.	TRBV28	.	TRBJ2-7	CASSSSGGTYEQYF	TGTGCCAGCAGTTCCTCCGGGGGAACCTACGAGCAGTACTTC
.	TRBV18	.	TRBJ2-3	CASSPGYTQYF	TGTGCCAGCTCACCTGGTTATACGCAGTATTTT
.	TRBV27	medium-sized	TRBJ2-7	CASSLSRVHEQYF	TGTGCCAGCAGTTTATCCAGGGTCCACGAGCAGTACTTC
.	TRBV5-5	.	TRBJ1-3	CASRVDSSGNTIYF	TGTGCCAGCAGGGTGGACAGTTCAGGAAACACCATATATTTT
.	TRBV28	.	TRBJ1-2	CASSLGVGGPNYGYTF	TGTGCCAGCAGTTTAGGGGTGGGGGGCCCTAACTATGGCTACACCTTC
.	TRBV12-5	.	TRBJ2-1	CASGSGHEQFF	TGTGCTAGTGGTTCCGGGCATGAGCAGTTCTTC
TRBD1	TRBV6-1	.	TRBJ1-2	CASSETGGDYGYTF	TGTGCCAGCAGTGAAACAGGGGGAGACTATGGCTACACCTTC
.	TRBV27	.	TRBJ2-5	CASSSPSERPQETQYF	TGTGCCAGCAGTTCCCCCTCCGAGCGGCCCCAAGAGACCCAGTACTTC
TRBD2	TRBV7-9	.	TRBJ2-2	CASSLVGLAGAGELFF	TGTGCCAGCAGCTTAGTGGGACTAGCGGGAGCCGGGGAGCTGTTTTTT
TRBD1	TRBV5-1	.	TRBJ1-5	CASSPGTGGFQPQHF	TGCGCCAGCAGCCCCGGGACAGGGGGTTTTCAGCCCCAGCATTTT
TRBD2	TRBV7-6	.	TRBJ2-1	CASSLWGPTSGRVDEQFF	TGTGCCAGCAGCTTGTGGGGACCGACTAGCGGGAGGGTCGATGAGCAGTTCTTC
TRBD2	TRBV5-4	.	TRBJ2-7	CASSGGGEYEQYF	TGTGCCAGCAGCGGGGGAGGGGAGTACGAGCAGTACTTC
.	TRBV6-5	.	TRBJ1-3	CASSTDWSSGNTIYF	TGTGCCAGCAGTACTGACTGGAGCTCTGGAAACACCATATATTTT
.	TRBV9	.	TRBJ2-3	CASSVTPIYTDTQYF	TGTGCCAGCAGCGTAACCCCTATATACACAGATACGCAGTATTTT
.	TRBV19	few	TRBJ1-1	CASSTSGRRNTEAFF	TGTGCCAGTAGTACATCGGGACGGAGGAACACTGAAGCTTTCTTT
.	TRBV11-2	.	TRBJ2-2	CASSLEGGGTGELFF	TGTGCCAGCAGCTTGGAGGGAGGAGGCACCGGGGAGCTGTTTTTT
.	TRBV6-1	few	TRBJ2-7	CASSGSRVSSYEQYF	TGTGCCAGCAGTGGAAGCAGGGTTAGCTCCTACGAGCAGTACTTC
TRBD2	TRBV28	.	TRBJ2-5	CASSLLAGVLGAQYF	TGTGCCAGCAGTTTACTAGCGGGAGTCCTAGGGGCCCAGTACTTC
.	TRBV28	.	TRBJ2-5	CASRTALFAQETQYF	TGTGCCAGCAGAACCGCTCTTTTTGCCCAAGAGACCCAGTACTTC
TRBD2	TRBV5-1	.	TRBJ2-3	CASSLRTSGSSTDTQYF	TGCGCCAGCAGCTTGAGAACTAGCGGGAGTAGCACAGATACGCAGTATTTT
.	TRBV9	.	TRBJ1-1	CASSVEWGQNTEAFF	TGTGCCAGCAGCGTAGAGTGGGGCCAGAACACTGAAGCTTTCTTT
TRBD2	TRBV11-3	.	TRBJ2-1	CASSAGGDEQFF	TGTGCCAGCAGCGCCGGGGGGGATGAGCAGTTCTTC
.	TRBV29-1	.	TRBJ1-2	CSVTGMVDAGYTF	TGCAGCGTGACCGGGATGGTAGACGCGGGCTACACCTTC